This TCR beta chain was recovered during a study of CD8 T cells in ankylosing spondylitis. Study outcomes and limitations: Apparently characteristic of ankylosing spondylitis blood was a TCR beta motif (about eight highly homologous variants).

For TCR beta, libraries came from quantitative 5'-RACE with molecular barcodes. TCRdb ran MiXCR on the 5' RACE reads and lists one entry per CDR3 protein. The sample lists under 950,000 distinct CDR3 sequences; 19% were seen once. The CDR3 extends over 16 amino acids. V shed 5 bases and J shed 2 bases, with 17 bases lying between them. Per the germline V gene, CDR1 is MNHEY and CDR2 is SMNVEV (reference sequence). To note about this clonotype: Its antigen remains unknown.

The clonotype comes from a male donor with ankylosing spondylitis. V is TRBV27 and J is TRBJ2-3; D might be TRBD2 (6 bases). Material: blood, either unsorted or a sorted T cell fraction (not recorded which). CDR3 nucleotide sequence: TGTGCCAGCAGTCCGACTAGAAGGGGCTTCACAGATACGCAGTATTTT. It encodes CASSPTRRGFTDTQYF.